A single TCR beta chain is shown here with its context. Germline is not matched at one junction end, which may reflect a read error. The record originates from a study of radiation and T cells in renal cell carcinoma. The overall study: Nephrectomy followed 15 Gy stereotactic body radiation by 4 weeks.

CDR3 length: 13 amino acids. Germline CDR1 and CDR2: MNHEY and SMNVEV (reference sequence). Time point: baseline pretreatment blood. Specified treatment: 15 Gy SBRT to primary tumor, nephrectomy 4 weeks later. The protocol was immunoSEQ multiplex PCR, while the TCRdb copy is restricted to in-frame clones and leaves out a portion. Of 100,000 or so clones in the sample, 75% to 90% were seen once. The TCR was taken from a man aged 50 to 59 with renal cell carcinoma. The chain carries TRBV27 and TRBJ2-1, with TRBD2 matching over 8 bases. The sequencing used blood, collected from a patient whose treatment included radiotherapy and nephrectomy. CDR3 protein: CASGLAGNNEQFF. CDR3 in DNA: TGTGCCAGCGGTTTAGCGGGAAACAATGAGCAGTTCTTC.